These 9 T cell receptor beta chains share one sample of origin, sequenced in a study of shared clonotypes between healthy human individuals. Sequenced by immunoSEQ multiplex PCR; TCRdb stores in-frame clones only, minus some. Among 2.5 million or so clones listed, approximately 94% were seen once. Sequencing was done on a sample of naive CD4+ T cells sorted from blood. Subset denoted: CD45RA+ positively selected. The receptors come from a man aged 18 to 35 in good health.

The chain uses TRBV10-3 and TRBJ2-1; 8 bases match TRBD2. This CDR3 has 13 amino acids. The junction had 6 bases not matched to a gene; V was cut back by 8 bases and J by 6 bases. Germline V lookup: CDR1 ENHRY, CDR2 SYGVKD. The CDR3 loop is CAIRAGAVNEQFF. CDR3 DNA sequence: TGTGCCATCCGAGCGGGAGCGGTCAATGAGCAGTTCTTC.

Only one count was recorded for this clone. The rearrangement joins TRBV6-4 to TRBJ2-4, with D maybe TRBD1 (5 bases). Trimming took off 4 bases at V and 6 bases at J, with 10 bases between the two ends. Germline loops: CDR1 MRHNA, CDR2 SNTAGT. The CDR3 length is 13 residues. The CDR3 DNA reads TGTGCCAGCAGTGTGGGGCAGGGAAACATTCAGTACTTC. Translated: CASSVGQGNIQYF.

The rearrangement uses TRBV4-1 and TRBJ2-5, with TRBD1 identical over 11 bases. V gave up 4 bases and J gave up 5 bases; unmatched junction bases: 6. CDR1 and CDR2 from the germline V gene are MGHRA and YSYEKL. CDR3 length: 15 residues. The CDR3 sequence: CASSLGTGGLETQYF. DNA of the CDR3: TGCGCCAGCAGCCTCGGGACAGGGGGACTTGAGACCCAGTACTTC.

CDR3 amino acids: CASSLEQGPHNEQFF. The CDR3 coding sequence is TGCGCCAGCAGCTTGGAACAGGGGCCCCACAATGAGCAGTTCTTC. The rearrangement joins TRBV5-1 to TRBJ2-1; 7 nucleotides match TRBD1. J was trimmed by 5 bases and V by 0 bases; bases with no gene match: 5. CDR1 is SGHRS, CDR2 YFSETQ, per germline. The CDR3 contains 15 residues. Looking up the rest from reference TRBV5-1 and TRBJ2-1 gives the full variable domain: KAGVTQTPRYLIKTRGQQVTLSCSPISGHRSVSWYQQTPGQGLQFLFEYFSETQRNKGNFPGRFSGRQFSNSRSEMNVSTLELGDSALYLCASSLEQGPHNEQFFGPGTRLTVL.

The gene calls are TRBV2 and TRBJ2-7; 9 nucleotides align to TRBD2. Unmatched junction bases numbered 8, after V lost 5 bases and J lost 3 bases. Germline V CDR1 and CDR2: SNHLY, FYNNEI. The CDR3 covers 15 residues. The CDR3 bases are TGTGCCAGCAGTCCCGGTCTAGCGGGACTCTACGAGCAGTACTTC. It is translated as CASSPGLAGLYEQYF.

The chain has TRBV7-2 and TRBJ2-3; TRBD2 is a possible D gene (5 bases). Germline V CDR1 and CDR2: SGHTA, FQGNSA. The CDR3 has 16 residues. Trimming shortened V by 8 bases and J by 6 bases, and 24 bases separated the two germline ends. The CDR3: CASSGLASILVDTQYF. In nucleotides, the CDR3 is TGTGCCAGCTCCGGCTTAGCTTCGATACTAGTGGATACGCAGTATTTT.

Comment on this clone: Germline is not matched at one junction end, which may reflect a read error. The gene calls are TRBV28 and TRBJ2-7; 10 nucleotides agree with TRBD2. The CDR3 runs 15 residues. The germline V gene has CDR1 MDHEN and CDR2 SYDVKM. CDR3: CASRLGSGGVYEQYF. CDR3 nucleotides: TGTGCCAGCCGTTTAGGCAGCGGGGGGGTCTACGAGCAGTACTTC. Full variable domain (missing parts from reference TRBV28 and TRBJ2-7): DVKVTQSSRYLVKRTGEKVFLECVQDMDHENMFWYRQDPGLGLRLIYFSYDVKMKEKGDIPEGYSVSREKKERFSLILESASTNQTSMYLCASRLGSGGVYEQYFGPGTRLTVT.

As for this clone: Other DNA sequences in this specimen translate into the identical CDR3. The chain links TRBV7-2 to TRBJ2-7; D is perhaps TRBD2 (5 bases). CDR3 length equals 13 residues. Trimming cost V 1 base and J 1 base, with 5 bases left between them. Per germline, CDR1 SGHTA and CDR2 FQGNSA. The CDR3 spells CASSLGLSYEQYF. As DNA, the CDR3 is TGTGCCAGCAGCTTAGGACTATCCTACGAGCAGTACTTC.

The J gene is TRBJ2-5, the V gene TRBV30; the match to TRBD2 covers 11 bases. This CDR3 contains 17 residues. After removal of 1 base from V and 7 bases from J, the junction contained 14 bases not matched to a gene. Germline lookup yields CDR1 GTSNPN and CDR2 SVGIG (reference sequence). The CDR3 is CAWSAEPPSGGKGTQYF. Written as DNA, the CDR3 is TGTGCCTGGAGTGCGGAACCTCCTAGCGGGGGGAAAGGGACCCAGTACTTC.